This section outlines one T cell receptor (beta chain) sequence together with its context. CDR1 MNHEY and CDR2 SVGAGI come from the germline V gene. With V trimmed by 2 bases and J by 5 bases, 3 bases remained unmatched. This CDR3 spans 14 amino acids. RNA amounts of 0.5 to 1 ug underwent reverse transcription with random hexamers. TCRdb re-derived calls from the immunoSEQ multiplex PCR reads in MiXCR, one entry per CDR3 protein. Of more than 95,000 distinct CDR3 sequences in the sample, around 94% are singletons; the top ten hold around 0.2%. Sequencing of TCR beta was carried out in blood CD8+ and CD4+ T cells. This specimen belongs to a study of CD8 T cells in Susac syndrome. Whole-study context: There were about six sequenced Susac syndrome patients with active disease and under 10 in remission.

The sequence came from a human donor with Susac syndrome. V gene TRBV6-5 combines with J gene TRBJ2-5, with 9 bases that match TRBD2. The sample consisted of CD8+ T cells from PBMCs. The CDR3 sequence: CASSYAGGVETQYF. CDR3 DNA: TGTGCCAGCAGTTACGCGGGAGGGGTGGAGACCCAGTACTTC.